A selection of T cell receptor beta chains follows, all from one sample in a study of beta chain features in type 1 diabetes. Sequencing was performed with immunoSEQ multiplex PCR; in TCRdb, only in-frame clones are kept and a portion is missing. The sample yields roughly 140,000 clones, around 51% seen once. The sample consisted of Tregs from blood. All receptors come from a man aged 18-30 years in good health. The CDR3 runs from the conserved cysteine through the conserved F or W. Fields, in order: J gene, clone size, D gene, V gene, CDR3 protein, CDR3 DNA. A D gene is named only where the DNA matches it firmly. The size of a clone is reported for some rows only, either as once, few or many, or as a class for expanded clones.

j_gene: TRBJ1-2; abundance: .; d_gene: TRBD1; v_gene: TRBV5-1; CDR3aa: CASSLAGTGPYGYTF; CDR3nt: TGCGCCAGCAGCTTGGCCGGGACAGGGCCCTATGGCTACACCTTC
j_gene: TRBJ1-5; abundance: few; d_gene: .; v_gene: TRBV30; CDR3aa: CAWSRWPSNQPQHF; CDR3nt: TGTGCCTGGAGTAGATGGCCCTCCAATCAGCCCCAGCATTTT
j_gene: TRBJ2-3; abundance: .; d_gene: .; v_gene: TRBV7-8; CDR3aa: CASSLRRSHTDTQYF; CDR3nt: TGTGCCAGCAGTTTACGGCGGAGCCACACAGATACGCAGTATTTT
j_gene: TRBJ2-6; abundance: .; d_gene: .; v_gene: TRBV9; CDR3aa: CASSQEISGANVLTF; CDR3nt: TGTGCCAGCAGCCAGGAAATCTCTGGGGCCAACGTCCTGACTTTC
j_gene: TRBJ2-2; abundance: few; d_gene: .; v_gene: TRBV5-4; CDR3aa: CASSATQGTGELFF; CDR3nt: TGTGCCAGCAGCGCCACGCAGGGGACCGGGGAGCTGTTTTTT
j_gene: TRBJ2-7; abundance: .; d_gene: .; v_gene: TRBV7-3; CDR3aa: CASSLGLSYEQYF; CDR3nt: TGTGCCAGCAGCTTGGGACTTTCGTACGAGCAGTACTTC
j_gene: TRBJ2-1; abundance: .; d_gene: .; v_gene: TRBV11-2; CDR3aa: CASTPVRRDLNEQFF; CDR3nt: TGTGCCAGCACCCCGGTAAGGCGGGACCTCAATGAGCAGTTCTTC
j_gene: TRBJ2-1; abundance: .; d_gene: TRBD1; v_gene: TRBV30; CDR3aa: CAWGQGAYNEQFF; CDR3nt: TGTGCCTGGGGACAGGGGGCCTACAATGAGCAGTTCTTC
j_gene: TRBJ2-1; abundance: once; d_gene: TRBD2; v_gene: TRBV11-1; CDR3aa: CASSWGLANEQFF; CDR3nt: TGTGCCAGCAGCTGGGGACTAGCGAATGAGCAGTTCTTC
j_gene: TRBJ2-1; abundance: .; d_gene: .; v_gene: TRBV7-7; CDR3aa: CASSYTAGGKGEQFF; CDR3nt: TGTGCTAGCAGCTACACGGCAGGGGGGAAGGGTGAGCAGTTCTTC
j_gene: TRBJ2-7; abundance: few; d_gene: TRBD2; v_gene: TRBV4-3; CDR3aa: CASSQLAGSSYEQYF; CDR3nt: TGCGCCAGCAGTCAACTAGCGGGAAGTTCCTACGAGCAGTACTTC
j_gene: TRBJ1-3; abundance: .; d_gene: .; v_gene: TRBV7-9; CDR3aa: CASSSVFAPGNTIYF; CDR3nt: TGTGCCAGCAGTTCGGTCTTCGCCCCTGGAAACACCATATATTTT
j_gene: TRBJ2-5; abundance: .; d_gene: .; v_gene: TRBV5-4; CDR3aa: CASSLMTSQETQYF; CDR3nt: TGTGCCAGCAGCCTCATGACTAGTCAAGAGACCCAGTACTTC
j_gene: TRBJ2-3; abundance: few; d_gene: TRBD2; v_gene: TRBV25-1; CDR3aa: CASSASGGTDTQYF; CDR3nt: TGTGCCAGCAGTGCTAGCGGGGGGACAGATACGCAGTATTTT